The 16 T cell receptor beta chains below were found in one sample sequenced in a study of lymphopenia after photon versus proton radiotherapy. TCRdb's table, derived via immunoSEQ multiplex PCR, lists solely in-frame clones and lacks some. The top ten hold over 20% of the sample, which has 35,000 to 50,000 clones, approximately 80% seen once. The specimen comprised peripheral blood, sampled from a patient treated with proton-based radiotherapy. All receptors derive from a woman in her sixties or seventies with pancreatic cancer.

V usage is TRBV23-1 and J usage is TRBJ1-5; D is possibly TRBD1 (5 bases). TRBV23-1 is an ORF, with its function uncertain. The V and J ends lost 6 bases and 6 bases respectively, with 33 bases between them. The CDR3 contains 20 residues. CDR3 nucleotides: TGCGCCAGCAGCCAAGATCTAGGGGACGGGTCTGTTTTTGGGGGTCAGCCCCAGCATTTT. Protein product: CASSQDLGDGSVFGGQPQHF.

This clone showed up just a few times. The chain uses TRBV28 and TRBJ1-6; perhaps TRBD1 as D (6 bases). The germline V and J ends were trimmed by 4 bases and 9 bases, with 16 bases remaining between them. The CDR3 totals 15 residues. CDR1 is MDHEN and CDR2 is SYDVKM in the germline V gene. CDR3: CASSSRGGSGSPLHF. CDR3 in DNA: TGTGCCAGCAGTTCAAGGGGGGGCAGCGGTTCACCCCTCCACTTT.

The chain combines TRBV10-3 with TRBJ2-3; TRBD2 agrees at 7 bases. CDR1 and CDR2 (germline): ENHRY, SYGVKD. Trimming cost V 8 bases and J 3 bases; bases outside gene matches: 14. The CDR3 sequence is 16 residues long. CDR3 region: CAIGSLLGGETDTQYF. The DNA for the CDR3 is TGTGCCATCGGTTCCCTCTTGGGAGGGGAAACAGATACGCAGTATTTT.

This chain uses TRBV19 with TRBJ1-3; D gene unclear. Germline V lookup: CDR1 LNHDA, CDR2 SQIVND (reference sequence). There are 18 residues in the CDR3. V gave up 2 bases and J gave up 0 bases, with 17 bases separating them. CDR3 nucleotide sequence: TGTGCCAGTAGTATACTACCGGGGAGGGCACTCTCTGGAAACACCATATATTTT. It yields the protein CASSILPGRALSGNTIYF.

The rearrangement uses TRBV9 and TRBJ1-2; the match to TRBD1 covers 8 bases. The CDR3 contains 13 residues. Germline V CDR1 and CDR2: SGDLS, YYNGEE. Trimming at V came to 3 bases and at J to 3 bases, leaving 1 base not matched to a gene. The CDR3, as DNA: TGTGCCAGCAGCGGACAGGGGCACTATGGCTACACCTTC. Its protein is CASSGQGHYGYTF.

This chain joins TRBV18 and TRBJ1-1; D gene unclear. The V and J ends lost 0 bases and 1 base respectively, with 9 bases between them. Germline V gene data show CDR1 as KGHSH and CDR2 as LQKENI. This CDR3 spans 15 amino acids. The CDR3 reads CASSPPRTTNTEAFF. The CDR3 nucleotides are TGTGCCAGCTCACCACCGAGGACGACGAACACTGAAGCTTTCTTT.

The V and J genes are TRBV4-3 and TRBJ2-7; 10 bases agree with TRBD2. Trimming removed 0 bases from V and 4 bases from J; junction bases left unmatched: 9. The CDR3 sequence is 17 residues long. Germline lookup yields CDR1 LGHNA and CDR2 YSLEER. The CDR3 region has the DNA TGCGCCAGCAGCCAAGATCAAGTCGCTAGCGGGAGTTACGAGCAGTACTTC. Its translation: CASSQDQVASGSYEQYF.

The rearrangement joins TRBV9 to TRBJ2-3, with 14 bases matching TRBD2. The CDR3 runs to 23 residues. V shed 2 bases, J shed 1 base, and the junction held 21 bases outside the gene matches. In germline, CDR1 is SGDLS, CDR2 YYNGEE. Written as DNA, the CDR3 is TGTGCCAGCAGCGTTTCTACAAAAGGGACTAGCGGGAGTTTCCCTCTGGGCACAGATACGCAGTATTTT. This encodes CASSVSTKGTSGSFPLGTDTQYF.

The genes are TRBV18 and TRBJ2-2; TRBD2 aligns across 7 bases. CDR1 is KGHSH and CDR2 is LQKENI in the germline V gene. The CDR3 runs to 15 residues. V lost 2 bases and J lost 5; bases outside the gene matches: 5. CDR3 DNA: TGTGCCAGCTCACCAAGGATAGCGGGTACCGGGGAGCTGTTTTTT. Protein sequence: CASSPRIAGTGELFF.

CDR3: CASSTRDTGELFF. The CDR3 coding sequence is TGTGCCAGTAGTACCAGGGATACCGGGGAGCTGTTTTTT. This chain links TRBV19 with TRBJ2-2, with D perhaps TRBD1 (5 bases). The CDR3 is 13 amino acids. CDR1 is LNHDA and CDR2 is SQIVND in the germline V gene (reference sequence). Trimming shortened V by 4 bases and J by 5 bases, and 8 bases separated the two germline ends.

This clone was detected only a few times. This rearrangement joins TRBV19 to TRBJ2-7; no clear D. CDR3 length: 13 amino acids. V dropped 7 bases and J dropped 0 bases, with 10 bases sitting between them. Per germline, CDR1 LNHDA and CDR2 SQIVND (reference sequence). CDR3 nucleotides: TGTGCCAGTAAAGGGTCAAGCTCCTACGAGCAGTACTTC. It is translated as CASKGSSSYEQYF. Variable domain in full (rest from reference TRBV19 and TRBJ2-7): DGGITQSPKYLFRKEGQNVTLSCEQNLNHDAMYWYRQDPGQGLRLIYYSQIVNDFQKGDIAEGYSVSREKKESFPLTVTSAQKNPTAFYLCASKGSSSYEQYFGPGTRLTVT.

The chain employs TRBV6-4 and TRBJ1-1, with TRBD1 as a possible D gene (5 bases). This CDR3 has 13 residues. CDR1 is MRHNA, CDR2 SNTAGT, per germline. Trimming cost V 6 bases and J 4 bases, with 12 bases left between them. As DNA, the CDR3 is TGTGCCAGCAGCTTGGAAAGGGGCACTGAAGCTTTCTTT. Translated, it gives CASSLERGTEAFF.

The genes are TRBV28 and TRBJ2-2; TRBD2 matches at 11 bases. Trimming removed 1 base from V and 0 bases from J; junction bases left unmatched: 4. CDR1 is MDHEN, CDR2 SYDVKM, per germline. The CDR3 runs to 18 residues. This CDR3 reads CASSLFLAGGPNTGELFF. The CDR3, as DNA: TGTGCCAGCAGTTTATTTCTAGCGGGAGGACCGAACACCGGGGAGCTGTTTTTT.

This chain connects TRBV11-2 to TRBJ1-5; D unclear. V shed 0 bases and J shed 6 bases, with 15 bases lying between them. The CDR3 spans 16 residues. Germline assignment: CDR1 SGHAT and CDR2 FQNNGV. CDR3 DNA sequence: TGTGCCAGCAGCTTAGATGGAGGGCTATATGTTCAGCCCCAGCATTTT. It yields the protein CASSLDGGLYVQPQHF.

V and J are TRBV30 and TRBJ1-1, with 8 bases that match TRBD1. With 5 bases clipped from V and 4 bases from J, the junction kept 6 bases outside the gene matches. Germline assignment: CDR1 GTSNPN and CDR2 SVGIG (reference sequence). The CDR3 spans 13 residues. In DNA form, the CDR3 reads TGTGCCTGGGAGGGGACAGGATTCACTGAAGCTTTCTTT. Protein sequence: CAWEGTGFTEAFF.

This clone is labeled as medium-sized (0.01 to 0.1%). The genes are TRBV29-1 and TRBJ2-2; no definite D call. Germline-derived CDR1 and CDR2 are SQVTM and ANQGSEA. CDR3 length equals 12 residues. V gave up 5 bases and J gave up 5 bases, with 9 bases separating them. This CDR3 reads CSVILGTGELFF. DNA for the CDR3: TGCAGCGTTATATTAGGGACCGGGGAGCTGTTTTTT.